Here is one T cell receptor beta chain with its context. Its cognate antigen is unknown. Each cDNA held unique molecular identifiers, and template switching gave it a universal primer site. MiXCR, applied by TCRdb to the 5' RACE reads, yields one record per CDR3 protein. The data contain fewer than 800,000 distinct CDR3 sequences, around 7.5% of them singletons. Trimming took 4 bases from V and 6 from J; bases not matched to a gene: 9. This CDR3 region has 16 residues. Germline values: CDR1 MGHRA, CDR2 YSYEKL. The data were taken from a study of identical twins. Broader study findings: A lower insertion count was a feature of abundant cord blood beta clonotypes, with no such feature in memory repertoires.

These data also formed part of another study, on yellow fever vaccine responses in identical twins.

The sequenced material came from PBMCs. The genes are TRBV4-1 and TRBJ2-2, with 9 bases lining up with TRBD2. The TCR sequence derives from a woman aged 18-29 years in good health. DNA of the CDR3: TGCGCCAGCAGCCCCCGACAGGGACTAGCTCCCGGGGAGCTGTTTTTT. As protein: CASSPRQGLAPGELFF.